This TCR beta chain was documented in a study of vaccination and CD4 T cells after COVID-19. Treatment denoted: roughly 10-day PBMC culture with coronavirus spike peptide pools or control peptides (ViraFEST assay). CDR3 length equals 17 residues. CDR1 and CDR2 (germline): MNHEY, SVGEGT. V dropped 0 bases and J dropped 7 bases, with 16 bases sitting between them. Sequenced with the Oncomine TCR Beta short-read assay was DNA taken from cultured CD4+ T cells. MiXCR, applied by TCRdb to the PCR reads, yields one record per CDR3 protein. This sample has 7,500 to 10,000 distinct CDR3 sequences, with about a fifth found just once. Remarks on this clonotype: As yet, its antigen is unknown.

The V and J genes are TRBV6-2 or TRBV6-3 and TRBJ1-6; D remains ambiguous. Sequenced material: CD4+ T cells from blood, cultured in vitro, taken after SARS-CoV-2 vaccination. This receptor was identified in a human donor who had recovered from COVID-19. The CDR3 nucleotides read TGTGCCAGCAGTTACTCGAATCGTCCCGGAACCAATTCACCCCTCCACTTT. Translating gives CASSYSNRPGTNSPLHF.